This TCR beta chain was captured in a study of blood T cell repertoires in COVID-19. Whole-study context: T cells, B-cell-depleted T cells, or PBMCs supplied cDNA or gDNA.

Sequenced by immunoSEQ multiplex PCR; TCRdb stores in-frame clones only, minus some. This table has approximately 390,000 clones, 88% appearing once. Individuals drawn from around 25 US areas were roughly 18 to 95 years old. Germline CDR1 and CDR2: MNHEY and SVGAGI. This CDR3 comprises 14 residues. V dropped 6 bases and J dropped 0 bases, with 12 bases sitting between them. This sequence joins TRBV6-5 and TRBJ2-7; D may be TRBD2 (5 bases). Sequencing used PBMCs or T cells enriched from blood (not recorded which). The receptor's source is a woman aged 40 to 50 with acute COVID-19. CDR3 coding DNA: TGTGCCAGCAGGCCGGGATCCAGCTCCTACGAGCAGTACTTC. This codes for CASRPGSSSYEQYF.